A single sample is the source of the 16 T cell receptor beta chains below, sequenced in a study of radiotherapy plus CTLA-4 blockade in lung cancer. Clones were sequenced by immunoSEQ multiplex PCR, and TCRdb holds only the in-frame ones, with some missing. The data hold about 84,000 clones, with approximately 79% observed a single time. This material consisted of peripheral blood, taken from a patient treated with radiotherapy plus ipilimumab. These receptors all stem from a human donor with non-small cell lung cancer that progressed on radiotherapy plus ipilimumab.

The rearrangement uses TRBV19 and TRBJ2-1; D not certain. Trimming took off 3 bases at V and 7 bases at J, with 10 bases between the two ends. Germline lookup yields CDR1 LNHDA and CDR2 SQIVND (reference sequence). The CDR3 contains 13 residues. The CDR3 region has the DNA TGTGCCAGTAGTATTTCCCCTGGGAATGAGCAGTTCTTC. This encodes CASSISPGNEQFF.

This chain joins TRBV4-3 and TRBJ2-5; 8 bases line up with TRBD1. The CDR3 length is 14 residues. Trimming at V came to 4 bases and at J to 5 bases, leaving 6 bases not matched to a gene. From germline, CDR1 is LGHNA and CDR2 YSLEER. Here the CDR3 reads CASSPGQGVETQYF. Here the CDR3 DNA reads TGCGCCAGCAGCCCCGGACAGGGAGTGGAGACCCAGTACTTC.

The rearrangement links TRBV28 to TRBJ2-3, with D perhaps TRBD2 (6 bases). V was trimmed by 5 bases and J by 9 bases, leaving 21 bases between them. The CDR3 length is 15 residues. Germline CDR1 reads MDHEN; CDR2 reads SYDVKM. The CDR3 DNA reads as TGTGCCAGCAGTGCCTCAGGGCCGGCACGGGAGACGCAGTATTTT. Translating it yields CASSASGPARETQYF.

This chain links TRBV7-2 with TRBJ2-5; perhaps TRBD2 as D (7 bases). The V end lost 5 bases, the J end lost 5 bases, and 18 bases lay between the germline ends. Germline V gene data show CDR1 as SGHTA and CDR2 as FQGNSA. The CDR3 covers 15 residues. The CDR3 spells CASSPGGAFLETQYF. The CDR3, as DNA: TGTGCCAGCAGCCCTGGGGGGGCCTTCCTGGAGACCCAGTACTTC.

This clone is a singleton in its sample. The genes are TRBV7-2 and TRBJ1-3, with D uncertain. Between the trimmed V and J ends, which lost 5 bases and 6 bases, there was a span of 14 bases. The germline V gene encodes CDR1 SGHTA and CDR2 FQGNSA. The CDR3 has 14 residues. The CDR3 loop is CASSTTYRQNTIYF. In DNA, the CDR3 is TGTGCCAGCAGCACAACTTATAGGCAAAACACCATATATTTT.

V and J are TRBV7-3 and TRBJ2-2; D is unresolved. The germline V and J ends were trimmed by 4 bases and 1 base, with 10 bases remaining between them. The length of the CDR3 is 15 residues. Germline CDR1 and CDR2: SGHTA and FQGTGA. CDR3 DNA sequence: TGTGCCAGCAGCTCCACTCCGGAGAACACCGGGGAGCTGTTTTTT. It is translated as CASSSTPENTGELFF.

This clone was seen more than once but under ten times. This chain joins TRBV28 and TRBJ2-1; tentative D call: TRBD2 (6 bases). Germline CDR1 reads MDHEN; CDR2 reads SYDVKM. The CDR3 length is 13 residues. The V end lost 5 bases, the J end lost 2 bases, and 7 bases lay between the germline ends. This CDR3 is CASSTGAYNEQFF. CDR3 coding DNA: TGTGCCAGCAGTACGGGGGCCTACAATGAGCAGTTCTTC. Full variable domain (remainder filled in from reference TRBV28 and TRBJ2-1): DVKVTQSSRYLVKRTGEKVFLECVQDMDHENMFWYRQDPGLGLRLIYFSYDVKMKEKGDIPEGYSVSREKKERFSLILESASTNQTSMYLCASSTGAYNEQFFGPGTRLTVL.

The rearrangement joins TRBV6-1 to TRBJ1-1; 9 bases line up with TRBD1. Trimming at V came to 6 bases and at J to 4 bases, leaving 3 bases not matched to a gene. This CDR3 region has 13 residues. Germline V lookup: CDR1 MNHNS, CDR2 SASEGT. This CDR3 is CASRTTGGTEAFF. The DNA for the CDR3 is TGTGCCAGCAGGACGACAGGGGGCACTGAAGCTTTCTTT.

The chain joins TRBV10-3 to TRBJ2-1; 7 nucleotides match TRBD2. The V and J ends lost 7 bases and 7 bases, in that order; junction bases with no gene match: 7. Germline V gene data show CDR1 as ENHRY and CDR2 as SYGVKD. CDR3 length equals 13 residues. The CDR3 bases are TGTGCCATCATGGCGGGAGCGGGGAATGAGCAGTTCTTC. This sequence encodes CAIMAGAGNEQFF.

V is TRBV28 and J is TRBJ1-1, with 7 bases fitting TRBD1. The CDR3 extends over 13 amino acids. The germline CDR1 and CDR2 sequences are MDHEN and SYDVKM. Germline trimming cut 5 bases from V and 5 bases from J; bases unmatched to any gene: 5. In DNA form, the CDR3 reads TGTGCCAGCAGTGCACAGGGGTGGACTGAAGCTTTCTTT. Residues: CASSAQGWTEAFF.

This clone was seen only a few times. The rearrangement links TRBV6-5 to TRBJ1-2, with a possible D match to TRBD1 (5 bases). The CDR3 extends over 11 amino acids. CDR1 and CDR2 (germline): MNHEY, SVGAGI. Deletions cut 7 bases from V and 8 bases from J, with 11 bases between. The CDR3 DNA is TGTGCCAGCACCAGCGGGGCGGGCTACACCTTC. As protein: CASTSGAGYTF.

The chain links TRBV5-1 to TRBJ2-1; D call uncertain. Germline CDR1 SGHRS, CDR2 YFSETQ. Trimming took off 1 base at V and 0 bases at J, with 8 bases between the two ends. This CDR3 region has 15 residues. The CDR3 region has the DNA TGCGCCAGCAGCTTGTCTCTCTCCTCCTACAATGAGCAGTTCTTC. The encoded protein is CASSLSLSSYNEQFF.

The chain uses TRBV15 and TRBJ2-7; 7 positions agree with TRBD1. Germline V gene data show CDR1 as LNHNV and CDR2 as YYDKDF (reference sequence). The V segment lost 0 bases and the J segment 0 bases; nucleotides outside the gene matches: 14. The CDR3 sequence is 19 residues long. For the CDR3, the DNA is TGTGCCACCAGCAGAGATAAGGACAGAGGGACAGCGAGCTCCTACGAGCAGTACTTC. It translates to CATSRDKDRGTASSYEQYF.

The V and J genes are TRBV19 and TRBJ2-1; 10 nucleotides agree with TRBD2. Germline lookup yields CDR1 LNHDA and CDR2 SQIVND (reference sequence). V lost 4 bases and J lost 2; bases outside the gene matches: 5. CDR3 length: 16 amino acids. The CDR3 DNA follows: TGTGCCAGTAGTAGGTCTAGCGGGGGCACCTACAATGAGCAGTTCTTC. This codes for CASSRSSGGTYNEQFF.

This clone was seen a single time. The chain employs TRBV11-2 and TRBJ1-1, with D unresolved. In germline, CDR1 is SGHAT, CDR2 FQNNGV. With 3 bases removed from V and 0 bases from J, the gap between germline ends came to 17 bases. The CDR3 totals 17 residues. The CDR3 reads CASSLLPSVSVNTEAFF. The CDR3, as DNA: TGTGCCAGCAGCTTGCTACCTTCAGTGTCCGTGAACACTGAAGCTTTCTTT. Based on the CDR3 plus reference TRBV11-2 and TRBJ1-1, the full variable domain is EAGVAQSPRYKIIEKRQSVAFWCNPISGHATLYWYQQILGQGPKLLIQFQNNGVVDDSQLPKDRFSAERLKGVDSTLKIQPAKLEDSAVYLCASSLLPSVSVNTEAFFGQGTRLTVV.

This clone was counted between two and nine times. J is TRBJ1-1 and V is TRBV7-6; 7 nucleotides align to TRBD1. The trim removed 5 bases at V and 3 bases at J, leaving 6 bases unmatched. The CDR3 runs to 14 residues. Germline CDR1 SGHVS, CDR2 FNYEAQ. The CDR3 DNA follows: TGTGCCAGCAGCCTATCAGGGGGTTACACTGAAGCTTTCTTT. Amino acids: CASSLSGGYTEAFF.